This TCR beta chain appears in the sequencing data of a study of T cell responses to AZD1222 COVID-19 vaccine. For this clone: No antigen is known for it.

The study pooled second doses at about 4 or about 12 weeks. The CDR3 totals 16 residues. The V segment lost 5 bases and the J segment 5 bases; nucleotides outside the gene matches: 14. CDR1 and CDR2 (germline): SGHVS, FNYEAQ. Produced via immunoSEQ multiplex PCR; TCRdb's table is partial and in-frame only. The sample includes some 130,000 clones, over 85% seen only once; the top ten take approximately 6.9%. Whole-study results and caveats: Dominant at 160-218 and 743-854, vaccine-associated CD4 TCRs also spanned spike. The donor cohort was predominantly white British with a female majority, and clonal diversity may have been underestimated.

The chain combines TRBV7-6 with TRBJ2-5; 7 bases are a match to TRBD2. The specimen was peripheral blood, collected 28 days after the second AZD1222 dose. The receptor's source is an adult who received the AZD1222 COVID-19 vaccine. The CDR3 reads CASSPQGGTTFETQYF. CDR3 DNA sequence: TGTGCCAGCAGCCCCCAAGGAGGGACTACCTTCGAGACCCAGTACTTC. Using reference TRBV7-6 and TRBJ2-5 for the parts outside the CDR3, the full variable domain is GAGVSQSPRYKVTKRGQDVALRCDPISGHVSLYWYRQALGQGPEFLTYFNYEAQQDKSGLPNDRFSAERPEGSISTLTIQRTEQRDSAMYRCASSPQGGTTFETQYFGPGTRLLVL.